This TCR beta chain is from a study of beta chain features in type 1 diabetes. Germline-derived CDR1 and CDR2 are MDHEN and SYDVKM. The CDR3 has 11 amino acids. The study reverse transcribed the entire isolated RNA, so it sequenced expressed TCRB transcripts. Assay: immunoSEQ multiplex PCR; the TCRdb copy retains only in-frame clones and omits some. The table lists 400,000 to 600,000 clones, 25% to 35% of them singletons. Study-level points and caveats: In every one of the four CD4+ subsets, TCRB CDR3s were moderately but significantly shorter in Type 1 diabetes patients. Patients' naive, central memory and regulatory TCRB repertoires appeared more alike than those of healthy donors.

About this clone: Its antigen is currently unknown. The junction does not match germline at one end; this may be a read error.

The sequenced sample consisted of naive CD4+ T cells from blood. The sequence derives from a man between 18 and 35 years old in good health. The V and J genes are TRBV28 and TRBJ2-1, with no clear D. This CDR3 is CASSFYDEQFF. The CDR3 DNA sequence: TGTGCCAGCAGTTTCTACGATGAGCAGTTCTTC.